The rows below give T cell receptor beta chains drawn from one sample of a study of blood T cell repertoires in COVID-19. Sequencing used immunoSEQ multiplex PCR; TCRdb keeps in-frame clones, though not all of them. The profile shows about 480,000 clones, approximately 88% of them singletons. The specimen sequenced was PBMCs or T cells enriched from blood (not recorded which). All receptors come from a woman between 35 and 50 years old who had recovered from COVID-19. CDR3s include the opening cysteine and the closing phenylalanine or tryptophan. Each record gives: CDR3 DNA, CDR3 protein, D gene, V gene, clone size, J gene. The D gene is left open where the match is weak. The size field is filled for only some rows; it gives once, few, many or a size class.

CDR3 DNA: TGTGCTAGTGGGACAGGGAACTCAGAAAACACCATATATTTT
CDR3 protein: CASGTGNSENTIYF
D gene: TRBD1
V gene: TRBV12-5
clone size: NA
J gene: TRBJ1-3

CDR3 DNA: TGTGCCAGCAGGGGAAGGGGCGACACTGAAGCTTTCTTT
CDR3 protein: CASRGRGDTEAFF
D gene: NA
V gene: TRBV9
clone size: NA
J gene: TRBJ1-1

CDR3 DNA: TGTGCCAGCAGCCTTCGTGACAGGGAGAATTCACCCCTCCACTTT
CDR3 protein: CASSLRDRENSPLHF
D gene: TRBD1
V gene: TRBV3-1/TRBV3-2
clone size: once
J gene: TRBJ1-6

CDR3 DNA: TGCGCCAGCAGCCTAGGGGGAAACCCAACATACGAGCAGTACTTC
CDR3 protein: CASSLGGNPTYEQYF
D gene: NA
V gene: TRBV5-1
clone size: NA
J gene: TRBJ2-7

CDR3 DNA: TGTGCCAGCAGTCACACGGCGGGGGGCCAGCAGTTCTTC
CDR3 protein: CASSHTAGGQQFF
D gene: TRBD2
V gene: TRBV13
clone size: NA
J gene: TRBJ2-1

CDR3 DNA: TGCGCCAGCAGCCAAATGTTAGCGGGAGTCACCACAGATACGCAGTATTTT
CDR3 protein: CASSQMLAGVTTDTQYF
D gene: TRBD2
V gene: TRBV4-3
clone size: NA
J gene: TRBJ2-3

CDR3 DNA: TGTGCCAGCGACCAGGGGAACTATGGCTACACCTTC
CDR3 protein: CASDQGNYGYTF
D gene: NA
V gene: TRBV14
clone size: NA
J gene: TRBJ1-2

CDR3 DNA: TGTGCCAGCAGTCACCCCACTCCGAACACTGAAGCTTTCTTT
CDR3 protein: CASSHPTPNTEAFF
D gene: NA
V gene: TRBV6-5
clone size: once
J gene: TRBJ1-1

CDR3 DNA: TGTGCCAGCAGATCAAACCGGGACACCTACAATGAGCAGTTCTTC
CDR3 protein: CASRSNRDTYNEQFF
D gene: NA
V gene: TRBV2
clone size: NA
J gene: TRBJ2-1

CDR3 DNA: TGTGCCGGATACAGGGTTGGCTACACCTTC
CDR3 protein: CAGYRVGYTF
D gene: NA
V gene: TRBV6-5
clone size: NA
J gene: TRBJ1-2

CDR3 DNA: TGTGCCTGGAGTGTGTTGCTAGATCAGCCCCAGCATTTT
CDR3 protein: CAWSVLLDQPQHF
D gene: NA
V gene: TRBV30
clone size: NA
J gene: TRBJ1-5

CDR3 DNA: TGCGCCAGCAGCGAAACCGGGACAGGGGTAAATCAGCCCCAGCATTTT
CDR3 protein: CASSETGTGVNQPQHF
D gene: TRBD1
V gene: TRBV4-1
clone size: NA
J gene: TRBJ1-5

CDR3 DNA: TGTGCCAGCAGCTTGACGACTAGCGATAGCACAGATACGCAGTATTTT
CDR3 protein: CASSLTTSDSTDTQYF
D gene: TRBD2
V gene: TRBV5-6
clone size: once
J gene: TRBJ2-3

CDR3 DNA: TGTGCCACCAGCTACGGGTCGGGGGAAGAGACCCAGTACTTC
CDR3 protein: CATSYGSGEETQYF
D gene: NA
V gene: TRBV15
clone size: NA
J gene: TRBJ2-5

CDR3 DNA: TGTGCCAGTAGTATCCTAGCGGGTCCAAATGAGCAGTTCTTC
CDR3 protein: CASSILAGPNEQFF
D gene: TRBD2
V gene: TRBV19
clone size: NA
J gene: TRBJ2-1

CDR3 DNA: TGTGCCAGCAGGAGGGAGGATCAGCCCCAGCATTTT
CDR3 protein: CASRREDQPQHF
D gene: NA
V gene: TRBV2
clone size: NA
J gene: TRBJ1-5

CDR3 DNA: TGTGCCAGCTCACCAGTAGGGAGAGGAAGTCACGAGCAGTACTTC
CDR3 protein: CASSPVGRGSHEQYF
D gene: NA
V gene: TRBV18
clone size: NA
J gene: TRBJ2-7

CDR3 DNA: TGTGCCACCAGCAGAACGAGGAACGTGAACACTGAAGCTTTCTTT
CDR3 protein: CATSRTRNVNTEAFF
D gene: NA
V gene: TRBV15
clone size: NA
J gene: TRBJ1-1

CDR3 DNA: TGTGCCAGCAGCTTTCAATTAGCCTCTGGAAACACCATATATTTT
CDR3 protein: CASSFQLASGNTIYF
D gene: NA
V gene: TRBV7-2
clone size: NA
J gene: TRBJ1-3

CDR3 DNA: TGTGCCAGCAGCTCACAGGGGGACACTGAAGCTTTCTTT
CDR3 protein: CASSSQGDTEAFF
D gene: TRBD1
V gene: TRBV7-9
clone size: NA
J gene: TRBJ1-1

CDR3 DNA: TGTGCCAGTACCCAGCGGGGACTAGCGGACCTTTACAATGAGCAGTTCTTC
CDR3 protein: CASTQRGLADLYNEQFF
D gene: TRBD2
V gene: TRBV19
clone size: NA
J gene: TRBJ2-1

CDR3 DNA: TGTGCCACCTCAAAGGGGGCAACAGATACGCAGTATTTT
CDR3 protein: CATSKGATDTQYF
D gene: TRBD1
V gene: TRBV5-7
clone size: NA
J gene: TRBJ2-3

CDR3 DNA: TGCGCCAGCACCTTCATGGCCGACAGCATTTTTTCCAACCTCTATGGCTACACCTTC
CDR3 protein: CASTFMADSIFSNLYGYTF
D gene: NA
V gene: TRBV5-1
clone size: NA
J gene: TRBJ1-2

CDR3 DNA: TGTGCCACCAGTGTGGGACAGGGTGTTTTGGATGAGCAGTTCTTC
CDR3 protein: CATSVGQGVLDEQFF
D gene: TRBD1
V gene: TRBV24-1
clone size: few
J gene: TRBJ2-1

CDR3 DNA: TGTGCCAGCAGTCGGGACAGATACTATGGCTACACCTTC
CDR3 protein: CASSRDRYYGYTF
D gene: TRBD1
V gene: TRBV12-3/TRBV12-4
clone size: NA
J gene: TRBJ1-2

CDR3 DNA: TGTGCCAGCAGTTACTTACCCCAGTTAGGGGGCTGGCCTCAGCCCCAGCATTTT
CDR3 protein: CASSYLPQLGGWPQPQHF
D gene: TRBD1
V gene: TRBV6-2/TRBV6-3
clone size: few
J gene: TRBJ1-5

CDR3 DNA: TGTGCCAGCAGCCAGGAGTCGATACTACTCTCCTACAATGAGCAGTTCTTC
CDR3 protein: CASSQESILLSYNEQFF
D gene: NA
V gene: TRBV4-2
clone size: NA
J gene: TRBJ2-1

CDR3 DNA: TGTGCCAGCACCCCTCGGTCGATGGGCAGCCCAGACAAAAACATTCAGTACTTC
CDR3 protein: CASTPRSMGSPDKNIQYF
D gene: NA
V gene: TRBV28
clone size: NA
J gene: TRBJ2-4

CDR3 DNA: TGTGCCAGCTCACCACTAAGGCAGGGGCCCCAAGAGACCCAGTACTTC
CDR3 protein: CASSPLRQGPQETQYF
D gene: NA
V gene: TRBV18
clone size: NA
J gene: TRBJ2-5

CDR3 DNA: TGCGCCAGCAGCTTGGATAGGGGGAACACTGAAGCTTTCTTT
CDR3 protein: CASSLDRGNTEAFF
D gene: NA
V gene: TRBV5-1
clone size: NA
J gene: TRBJ1-1

CDR3 DNA: TGTGCCAGCAGCTTAGATCTGAGAGAACCCTACAATGAGCAGTTCTTC
CDR3 protein: CASSLDLREPYNEQFF
D gene: NA
V gene: TRBV11-2
clone size: NA
J gene: TRBJ2-1

CDR3 DNA: TGCGCCAGCATTCGGACAGGGAGAGGTGATGGAAACACTGAAGCTTTCTTT
CDR3 protein: CASIRTGRGDGNTEAFF
D gene: TRBD1
V gene: TRBV10-2
clone size: NA
J gene: TRBJ1-1

CDR3 DNA: TGTGCCTGGAGTTTAGCGGCGGTGGAGACCCAGTACTTC
CDR3 protein: CAWSLAAVETQYF
D gene: NA
V gene: TRBV30
clone size: NA
J gene: TRBJ2-5

CDR3 DNA: TGTGCCAGCAGCTCTGACAGGGTGGTTTATGGCTACACCTTC
CDR3 protein: CASSSDRVVYGYTF
D gene: TRBD1
V gene: TRBV13
clone size: NA
J gene: TRBJ1-2

CDR3 DNA: TGTGCCAGCTCATCTGGGGGGTCGGGTGAGACCCAGTACTTC
CDR3 protein: CASSSGGSGETQYF
D gene: NA
V gene: TRBV18
clone size: NA
J gene: TRBJ2-5

CDR3 DNA: TGCGCCAGCAGCTCCCGGGGAGCGGGAGCAGAGACCCAGTACTTC
CDR3 protein: CASSSRGAGAETQYF
D gene: TRBD2
V gene: TRBV5-1
clone size: NA
J gene: TRBJ2-5

CDR3 DNA: TGTGCCAGCAGCACAGGGTTGGGCTACACCTTC
CDR3 protein: CASSTGLGYTF
D gene: NA
V gene: TRBV12-3/TRBV12-4
clone size: few
J gene: TRBJ1-2

CDR3 DNA: TGCGCCAGCAGCGTAGACAGGGGTAACTTTGGCTACACCTTC
CDR3 protein: CASSVDRGNFGYTF
D gene: TRBD1
V gene: TRBV5-1
clone size: NA
J gene: TRBJ1-2

CDR3 DNA: TGTGCCAGCAGCCCTAGCGGGAGCTCCTACAATGAGCAGTTCTTC
CDR3 protein: CASSPSGSSYNEQFF
D gene: TRBD2
V gene: TRBV7-8
clone size: NA
J gene: TRBJ2-1